This T cell receptor (beta chain) was documented in a study of T-cell reconstitution after alpha-beta-depleted transplantation in children. The library targeted TCRbeta and was prepared with unique molecular identifiers. TCRdb passed the PCR reads through MiXCR, listing each CDR3 protein once. The table records about 610,000 distinct CDR3 sequences, more than 9% of them present only once. Germline V gives CDR1 DFQATT, CDR2 SNEGSKA (reference sequence). V was pared by 4 bases and J by 1 base, with 2 bases of the junction left unmatched. The CDR3 contains 14 residues. The rearrangement links TRBV20-1 to TRBJ2-2; 8 bases agree with TRBD1. This TCR came from a human donor who donated a stem cell graft to a child with acute myeloid leukemia. The specimen comprised PBMCs from the stem cell graft donor, sampled from the stem cell graft. The CDR3 sequence is CSATDRVNTGELFF. The CDR3 coding sequence is TGCAGTGCTACGGACAGGGTGAACACCGGGGAGCTGTTTTTT.